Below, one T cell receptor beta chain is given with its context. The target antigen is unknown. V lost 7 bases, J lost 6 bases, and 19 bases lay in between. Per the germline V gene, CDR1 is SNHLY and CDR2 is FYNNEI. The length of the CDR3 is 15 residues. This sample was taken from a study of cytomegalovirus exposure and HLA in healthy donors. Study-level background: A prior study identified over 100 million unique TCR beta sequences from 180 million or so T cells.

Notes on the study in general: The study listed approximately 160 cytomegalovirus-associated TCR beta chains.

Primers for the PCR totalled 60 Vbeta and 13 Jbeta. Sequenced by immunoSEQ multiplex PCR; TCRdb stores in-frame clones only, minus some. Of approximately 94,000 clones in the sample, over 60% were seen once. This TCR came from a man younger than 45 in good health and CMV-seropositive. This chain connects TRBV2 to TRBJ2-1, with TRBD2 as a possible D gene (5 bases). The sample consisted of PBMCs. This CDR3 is CASILYSGLSNEQFF. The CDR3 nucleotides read TGTGCCAGCATTCTTTATTCCGGACTCTCCAATGAGCAGTTCTTC.